The source of this T cell receptor beta chain is a study of blood T cell repertoires in COVID-19. Study-level background: Sites in the United States, Italy and Spain provided acute and convalescent COVID-19 samples.

CDR1 is KGHSH and CDR2 is LQKENI in the germline V gene. The CDR3 extends over 14 amino acids. V was cut by 3 bases and J by 1 base, with 7 bases left in between. Per the authors' pipeline: For nucleated cells, counts were estimated from reference gene primer amplification. Assay: immunoSEQ multiplex PCR; the TCRdb copy retains only in-frame clones and omits some. V and J calls and clone size are those listed in that table; D and trimming were worked out from the DNA. Among about 210,000 clones listed, 82% were seen once. V and J are TRBV18 and TRBJ1-5; no definite D call. The TCR was taken from a woman aged 55-69 years with COVID-19, enrolled during active disease. Sequencing was carried out using peripheral blood. This CDR3 reads CASSPLRSNQPQHF. The CDR3 bases are TGTGCCAGCTCACCCTTGAGGAGCAATCAGCCCCAGCATTTT.